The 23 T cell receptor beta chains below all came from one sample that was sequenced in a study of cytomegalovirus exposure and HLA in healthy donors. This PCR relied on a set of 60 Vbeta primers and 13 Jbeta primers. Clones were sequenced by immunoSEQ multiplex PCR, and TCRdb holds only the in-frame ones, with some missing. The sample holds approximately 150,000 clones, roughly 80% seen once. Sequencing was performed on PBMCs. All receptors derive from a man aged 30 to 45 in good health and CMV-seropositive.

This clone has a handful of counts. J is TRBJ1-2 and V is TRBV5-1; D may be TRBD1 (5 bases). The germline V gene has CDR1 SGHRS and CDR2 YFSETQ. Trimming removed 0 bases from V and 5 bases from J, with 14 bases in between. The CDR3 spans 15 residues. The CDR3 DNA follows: TGCGCCAGCAGCTTGGATGCACGGGGGTCTTATGGCTACACCTTC. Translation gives CASSLDARGSYGYTF.

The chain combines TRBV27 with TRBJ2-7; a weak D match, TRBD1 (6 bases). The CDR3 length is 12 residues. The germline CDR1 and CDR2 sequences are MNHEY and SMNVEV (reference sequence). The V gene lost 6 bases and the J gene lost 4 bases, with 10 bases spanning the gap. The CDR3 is CASRGTLYEQYF. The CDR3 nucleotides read TGTGCCAGCAGGGGGACACTATACGAGCAGTACTTC.

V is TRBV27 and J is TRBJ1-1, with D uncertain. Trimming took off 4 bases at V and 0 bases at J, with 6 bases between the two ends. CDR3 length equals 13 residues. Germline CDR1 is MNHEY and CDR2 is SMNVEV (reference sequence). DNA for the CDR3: TGTGCCAGCAGTTACCGGTTGAACACTGAAGCTTTCTTT. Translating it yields CASSYRLNTEAFF.

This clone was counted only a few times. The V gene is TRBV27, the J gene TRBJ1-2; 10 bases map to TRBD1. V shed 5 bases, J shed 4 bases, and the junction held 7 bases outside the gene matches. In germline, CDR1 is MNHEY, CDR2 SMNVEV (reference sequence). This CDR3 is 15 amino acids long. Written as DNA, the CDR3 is TGTGCCAGCAGTGACGGACAGGGGGAACTCTATGGCTACACCTTC. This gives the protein CASSDGQGELYGYTF.

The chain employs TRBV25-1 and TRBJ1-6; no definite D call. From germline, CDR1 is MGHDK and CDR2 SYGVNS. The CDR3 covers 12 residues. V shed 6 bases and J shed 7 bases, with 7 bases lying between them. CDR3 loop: CASSNSNSPLHF. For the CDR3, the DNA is TGTGCCAGCAGCAACTCAAATTCACCCCTCCACTTT.

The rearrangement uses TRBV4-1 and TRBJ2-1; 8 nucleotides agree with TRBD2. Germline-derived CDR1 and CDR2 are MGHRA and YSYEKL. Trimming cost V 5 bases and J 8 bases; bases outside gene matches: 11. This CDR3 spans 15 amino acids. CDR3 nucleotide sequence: TGCGCCAGCAGCAAACTAGCGGCTTTTAGCGATGAGCAGTTCTTC. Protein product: CASSKLAAFSDEQFF.

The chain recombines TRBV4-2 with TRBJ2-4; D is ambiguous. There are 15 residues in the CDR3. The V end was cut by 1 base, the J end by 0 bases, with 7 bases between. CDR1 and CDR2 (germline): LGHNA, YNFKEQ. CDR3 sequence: CASSQVREAKNIQYF. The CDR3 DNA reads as TGTGCCAGCAGCCAAGTACGAGAAGCCAAAAACATTCAGTACTTC.

The CDR3 spells CASSESGQHPSEQYF. The CDR3 DNA reads TGCGCCAGCAGTGAGTCTGGACAGCACCCCAGCGAGCAGTACTTC. V gene TRBV10-2 combines with J gene TRBJ2-7; a weak D match, TRBD1 (6 bases). There are 15 residues in the CDR3. Germline CDR1 and CDR2: WSHSY and SAAADI. V gave up 0 bases and J gave up 6 bases, with 15 bases separating them.

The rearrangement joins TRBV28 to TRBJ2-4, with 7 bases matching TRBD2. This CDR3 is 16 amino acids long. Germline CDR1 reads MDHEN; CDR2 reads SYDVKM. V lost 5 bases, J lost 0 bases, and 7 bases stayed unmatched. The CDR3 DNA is TGTGCCAGCAGTCCCCTACTAGCGTCAGCCAAAAACATTCAGTACTTC. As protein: CASSPLLASAKNIQYF.

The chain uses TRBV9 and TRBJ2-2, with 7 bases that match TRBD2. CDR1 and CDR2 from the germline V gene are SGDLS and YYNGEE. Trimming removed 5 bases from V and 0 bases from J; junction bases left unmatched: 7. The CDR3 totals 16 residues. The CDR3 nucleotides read TGTGCCAGCAGAGAACAGAGCGGGGCGAACACCGGGGAGCTGTTTTTT. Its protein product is CASREQSGANTGELFF.

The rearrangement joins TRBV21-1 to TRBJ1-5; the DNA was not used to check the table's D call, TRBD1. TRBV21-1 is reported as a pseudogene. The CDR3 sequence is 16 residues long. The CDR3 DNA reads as TGTGCCAGCAGCTCCGAACAGGGTTCAATCAATCAGCCCCAGCATTTT. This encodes CASSSEQGSINQPQHF.

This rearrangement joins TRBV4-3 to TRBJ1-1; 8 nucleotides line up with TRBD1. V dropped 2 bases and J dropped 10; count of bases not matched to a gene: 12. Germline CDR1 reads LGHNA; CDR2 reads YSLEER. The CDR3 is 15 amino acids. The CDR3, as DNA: TGCGCCAGCAGCCAAAAAGCCGACAGGGGAACGGGAGCTTTCTTT. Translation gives CASSQKADRGTGAFF.

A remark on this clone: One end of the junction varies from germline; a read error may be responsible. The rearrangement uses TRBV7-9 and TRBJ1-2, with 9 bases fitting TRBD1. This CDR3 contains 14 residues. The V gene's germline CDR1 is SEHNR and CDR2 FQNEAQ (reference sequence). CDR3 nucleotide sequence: TGTTCCAGCAGCTTCCGACAGGGGGAGGGTGGCTACACCTTC. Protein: CSSSFRQGEGGYTF.

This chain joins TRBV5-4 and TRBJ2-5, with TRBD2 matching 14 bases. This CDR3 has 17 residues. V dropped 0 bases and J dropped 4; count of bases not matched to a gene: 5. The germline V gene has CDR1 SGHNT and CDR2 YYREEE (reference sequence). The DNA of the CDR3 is TGTGCCAGCAGCTTGGGACTAGCGGGGGGGCCCTCAGAGACCCAGTACTTC. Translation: CASSLGLAGGPSETQYF.

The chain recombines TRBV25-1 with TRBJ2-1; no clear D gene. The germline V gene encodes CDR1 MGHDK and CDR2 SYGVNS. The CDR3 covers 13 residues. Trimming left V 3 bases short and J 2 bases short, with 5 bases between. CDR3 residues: CASSDKTYNEQFF. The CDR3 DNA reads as TGTGCCAGCAGTGACAAAACCTACAATGAGCAGTTCTTC.

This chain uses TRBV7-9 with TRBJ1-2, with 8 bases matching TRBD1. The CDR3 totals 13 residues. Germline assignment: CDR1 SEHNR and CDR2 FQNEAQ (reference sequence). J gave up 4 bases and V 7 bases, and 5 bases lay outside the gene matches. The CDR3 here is CASTRDRRYGYTF. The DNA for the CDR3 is TGTGCCAGCACACGGGACAGGCGCTATGGCTACACCTTC.

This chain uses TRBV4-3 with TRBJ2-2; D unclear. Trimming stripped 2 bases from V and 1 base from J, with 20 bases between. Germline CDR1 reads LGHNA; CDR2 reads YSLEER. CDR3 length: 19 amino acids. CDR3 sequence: CASSQSPYGTEGNTGELFF. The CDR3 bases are TGCGCCAGCAGCCAAAGTCCATACGGAACAGAAGGGAACACCGGGGAGCTGTTTTTT.

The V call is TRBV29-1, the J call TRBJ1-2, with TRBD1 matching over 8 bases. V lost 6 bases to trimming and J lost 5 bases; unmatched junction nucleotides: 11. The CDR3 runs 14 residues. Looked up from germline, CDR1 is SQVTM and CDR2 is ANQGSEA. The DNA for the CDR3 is TGCAGCGTAGGGGGCAGGGGGCGCGGGTATGGCTACACCTTC. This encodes CSVGGRGRGYGYTF. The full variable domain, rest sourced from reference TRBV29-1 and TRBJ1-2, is SAVISQKPSRDICQRGTSLTIQCQVDSQVTMMFWYRQQPGQSLTLIATANQGSEATYESGFVIDKFPISRPNLTFSTLTVSNMSPEDSSIYLCSVGGRGRGYGYTFGSGTRLTVV.

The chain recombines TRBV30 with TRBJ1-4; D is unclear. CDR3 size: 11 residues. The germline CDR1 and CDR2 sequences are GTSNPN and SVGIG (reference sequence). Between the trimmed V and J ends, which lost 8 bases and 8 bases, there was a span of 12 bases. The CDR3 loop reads CAQKGGEKLFF. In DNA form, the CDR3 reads TGTGCCCAGAAAGGCGGGGAAAAACTGTTTTTT.

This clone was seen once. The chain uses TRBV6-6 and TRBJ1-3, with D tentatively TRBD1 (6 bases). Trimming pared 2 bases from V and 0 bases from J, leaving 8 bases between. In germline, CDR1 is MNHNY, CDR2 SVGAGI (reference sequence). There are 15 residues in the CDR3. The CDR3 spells CASSYGQSSGNTIYF. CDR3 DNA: TGTGCCAGCAGTTACGGACAGAGCTCTGGAAACACCATATATTTT.

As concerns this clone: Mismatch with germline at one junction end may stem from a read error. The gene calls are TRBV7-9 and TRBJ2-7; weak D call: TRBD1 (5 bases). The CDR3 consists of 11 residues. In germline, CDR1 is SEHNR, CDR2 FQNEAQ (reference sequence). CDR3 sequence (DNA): TGTTCCAGCAGCCCAGGGTACGAGCAGTACTTC. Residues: CSSSPGYEQYF.

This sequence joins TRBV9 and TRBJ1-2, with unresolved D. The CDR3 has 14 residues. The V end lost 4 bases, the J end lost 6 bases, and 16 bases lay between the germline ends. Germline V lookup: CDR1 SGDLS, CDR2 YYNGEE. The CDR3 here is CASSIESTQDGYTF. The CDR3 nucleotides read TGTGCCAGCAGCATAGAGTCTACCCAGGATGGCTACACCTTC.

CDR3 coding DNA: TGCGCCAGCGGGGTGGGACAGGACTACTACGAGCAGTACTTC. Its translation is CASGVGQDYYEQYF. V is TRBV4-1 and J is TRBJ2-7; 8 positions agree with TRBD1. The CDR3 is made up of 14 amino acids. CDR1 is MGHRA and CDR2 is YSYEKL in the germline V gene. J lost 3 bases, V lost 8 bases, and 9 bases had no gene match.